The 26 T cell receptor beta chains below were found in one sample sequenced in a study of T cell clonality in common variable immunodeficiency (dated by TCRdb to between 2014 and 2017). Libraries were built with the immunoSEQ multiplex PCR assay. Sourced from immuneACCESS, this table was stored by TCRdb with only in-frame sequences that have V and J called. A share of the clones is absent; for the studies checked, an unresolved V gene accounts for under half, and the remainder has no known explanation. This sample shows about 64,000 clones, and none of them turns up only once. The ten most abundant clones make up about 1.8% of the sample. Sequencing used peripheral blood mononuclear cells. The receptors stem from a person aged 18-69 years in good health.

This clone was seen many times. The missing CDR3 end, 3 residues past where the read stops, is filled in from the germline J gene. This chain joins TRBV20-1 and TRBJ2-7; weak D call: TRBD2 (6 bases). The CDR3 spans 14 residues. The germline gives CDR1 DFQATT, CDR2 SNEGSKA (reference sequence). Trimming took 6 bases from V and 2 from J, leaving 17 bases between them. The CDR3 DNA, read in part, is TGCAGTGCCCAGGGACTCCCGTACACCTACGAG. This sequence encodes CSAQGLPYTYE. The full-length CDR3 reads as CSAQGLPYTYEQYF.

Only a few counts were recorded for this clone. Read coverage stops 3 residues before the CDR3 terminus; the germline J gene supplies the remainder. This chain connects TRBV20-1 to TRBJ2-5; D may be TRBD1 (6 bases). Trimming shortened V by 5 bases and J by 5 bases, and 18 bases separated the two germline ends. Germline CDR1 is DFQATT and CDR2 is SNEGSKA (reference sequence). CDR3 length: 14 residues. The CDR3: CSAEAMGASETQYF. The sequenced part of the CDR3 DNA is TGCAGTGCTGAAGCGATGGGGGCGTCGGAGACC.

This clone was seen at least ten times. The read terminates 3 residues before the CDR3 end, so the remaining end is supplied by the germline J gene. The V gene is TRBV5-8, the J gene TRBJ1-5; D is unclear. With 0 bases removed from V and 7 bases from J, the gap between germline ends came to 5 bases. CDR3 length: 12 residues. The V gene's germline CDR1 is SGHTS and CDR2 YDEGEE. The sequenced CDR3 bases are TGTGCCAGCAGCTTGGAAGGGCAGCCC. Translating gives CASSLEGQP. The CDR3, in full, reads CASSLEGQPQHF.

On this clone: The DNA ends 3 residues before the CDR3 does, and the rest of the CDR3 is filled in from the germline J gene. The chain employs TRBV6-1 and TRBJ1-4; the D gene is possibly TRBD1 (5 bases). The CDR3 has 17 residues. CDR1 and CDR2 (germline): MNHNS, SASEGT. V was clipped by 1 base and J by 7 bases, with 19 bases between them. This chain's CDR3 is CASSEGSQGREGEKLFF. The DNA read from the CDR3 is TGTGCCAGCAGTGAAGGATCTCAGGGTAGGGAGGGTGAAAAA.

In this sample, this clone turned up many times. The read ends 3 residues shy of where the CDR3 ends; the end is completed using the germline J gene. The chain uses TRBV5-1 and TRBJ2-1; 8 nucleotides line up with TRBD1. The CDR3 spans 16 residues. Germline lookup yields CDR1 SGHRS and CDR2 YFSETQ. V shed 4 bases and J 3 bases; nucleotides not matched to a gene: 9. The CDR3 spells CASSEDRAKGYNEQFF. CDR3 DNA (partial): TGCGCCAGCAGCGAGGACAGGGCTAAGGGCTACAATGAG.

This clone was seen repeatedly, ten times or more. Read data end 3 residues before the CDR3 end; the end is taken from the germline J gene. The chain has TRBV2 and TRBJ1-3; no reliable D call. Germline loops: CDR1 SNHLY, CDR2 FYNNEI. This CDR3 contains 14 residues. V shed 6 bases and J shed 0 bases, with 9 bases lying between them. The covered CDR3 bases are TGTGCCAGCAGCACAGATACCTCTGGAAACACC. Amino acid sequence: CASSTDTSGNT. The full CDR3 protein reads CASSTDTSGNTIYF.

At least ten counts were recorded for this clone. The read ends 3 residues early relative to the CDR3; the germline J gene fills the gap. This sequence joins TRBV6-2 or TRBV6-3 and TRBJ1-1, with TRBD1 as a possible D gene (6 bases). Per the germline V gene, CDR1 is MNHEY and CDR2 is SVGEGT. CDR3 length: 13 amino acids. CDR3 amino acids: CASSNRDKYEAFF. CDR3 DNA, as far as it was read: TGTGCCAGCAGTAACCGGGACAAATATGAG.

Notes on this clone: The read terminates 3 residues ahead of where the CDR3 ends, so the germline J gene completes it. V is TRBV20-1 and J is TRBJ2-5; D might be TRBD2 (5 bases). The germline V gene has CDR1 DFQATT and CDR2 SNEGSKA (reference sequence). Trimming pared 4 bases from V and 5 bases from J, leaving 14 bases between. This CDR3 contains 13 residues. The CDR3 sequence is CSAKWTSGETQYF. The sequenced part of the CDR3 DNA is TGCAGTGCTAAGTGGACGTCGGGGGAGACC.

This clone was found many times. The read comes to an end 3 residues before the CDR3 does, leaving the germline J gene to fill in the end. This chain joins TRBV7-3 and TRBJ2-3, with 7 bases matching TRBD2. Per the germline V gene, CDR1 is SGHTA and CDR2 is FQGTGA. Losses at the gene ends were 8 bases for V and 3 bases for J; bases not matched to a gene: 5. CDR3 length: 13 residues. The covered CDR3 bases are TGTGCCAGCGGGCGGGGGTCAACAGATACG. Amino acid sequence: CASGRGSTDT. The CDR3, in full, reads CASGRGSTDTQYF.

This clone appeared many times. Coverage ceases 3 residues before the CDR3 finishes, and the germline J gene fills in the end. The chain is built from TRBV10-2 and TRBJ2-4; 7 positions match TRBD1. Germline trimming cut 6 bases from V and 5 bases from J; bases unmatched to any gene: 7. This CDR3 region has 14 residues. Germline assignment: CDR1 WSHSY and CDR2 SAAADI. CDR3 bases read: TGCGCCAGCAGATTGACAGGGTTTGAAAACATT. Protein: CASRLTGFENI. In full, the CDR3 is CASRLTGFENIQYF.

This clone showed up just a few times. The CDR3 end falls 3 residues outside the read, so it is completed with the germline J gene. J is TRBJ2-7 and V is TRBV5-1; D possibly corresponds to TRBD2 (5 bases). Per germline, CDR1 SGHRS and CDR2 YFSETQ. This CDR3 has 15 residues. V lost 2 bases and J 0 bases, leaving 12 bases between the germline ends. CDR3 DNA (partial): TGCGCCAGCAGCTTCGGTGCGGCGGGCTCCTACGAG. This translates into CASSFGAAGSYE. The entire CDR3 reads CASSFGAAGSYEQYF.

This clone was found many times. The sequence runs out 3 residues before the end of the CDR3; the remainder is reconstructed from the germline J gene. The chain links TRBV2 to TRBJ2-7; D remains unclear. Germline values: CDR1 SNHLY, CDR2 FYNNEI. V was shortened by 4 bases and J by 4 bases, with 5 bases between the two germline ends. This CDR3 has 11 residues. CDR3 residues: CASSGRYEQYF. Incomplete CDR3 DNA: TGTGCCAGCAGTGGAAGGTACGAG.

This clone was observed at least ten times. The read terminates 3 residues before the CDR3 end, so the remaining end is supplied by the germline J gene. This chain uses TRBV30 with TRBJ1-4; tentative D call: TRBD1 (6 bases). Trimming removed 5 bases at V and 3 bases at J, with 16 bases between. The germline gives CDR1 GTSNPN, CDR2 SVGIG (reference sequence). This CDR3 is 15 amino acids long. The DNA read from the CDR3 is TGTGCCTGGCGTAAAGGACAGTTGTCTAATGAAAAA. It translates to CAWRKGQLSNEK. The whole CDR3 protein reads CAWRKGQLSNEKLFF.

This clone was detected many times. The sequenced fragment ends 3 residues before the CDR3 boundary, so the rest is inferred from the germline J gene. The chain recombines TRBV7-9 with TRBJ2-3, with 8 bases lining up with TRBD1. The CDR3 has 14 residues. V lost 1 base, J lost 7 bases, and 4 bases stayed unmatched. Germline V gene data show CDR1 as SEHNR and CDR2 as FQNEAQ (reference sequence). The CDR3 is CASSLEDREHTQYF. CDR3 DNA (partial): TGTGCCAGCAGCTTAGAGGACAGGGAGCATACG.

This clone has at least ten counts. The read ends 3 residues before the CDR3 terminus; that terminus is restored from the germline J gene. The V gene is TRBV24-1, the J gene TRBJ1-4; D is uncertain. Germline V gene sequence: CDR1 KGHDR, CDR2 SFDVKD. Trimming pared 0 bases from V and 8 bases from J, leaving 12 bases between. This CDR3 has 15 residues. The part of the CDR3 DNA that was read is TGTGCCACCAGTGATTTGTGGGCACGGATGGAAAAA. It is translated as CATSDLWARMEK. The complete CDR3 sequence is CATSDLWARMEKLFF.

This clone has at least ten counts. Read coverage stops 3 residues before the CDR3 terminus; the germline J gene supplies the remainder. The genes are TRBV6-1 and TRBJ2-7; the match to TRBD2 covers 14 bases. This CDR3 comprises 14 residues. Germline V gives CDR1 MNHNS, CDR2 SASEGT. The V gene end was trimmed by 3 bases and the J gene end by 6 bases; junction bases not matched to a gene: 1. The DNA read from the CDR3 is TGTGCCAGCAGTGATGGACTAGCGGGAGGCGAG. Encoded protein: CASSDGLAGGE. The whole CDR3 protein is CASSDGLAGGEQYF.

This clone was detected ten times or more. The CDR3 end is not reached by the read, which stops 3 residues before it; the germline J gene fills it in. V and J are TRBV12-3 or TRBV12-4 and TRBJ1-2; TRBD1 might be the D (5 bases). This CDR3 is 14 amino acids long. CDR3 residues: CASTLRRGVGGYTF. The CDR3 DNA, read in part, is TGTGCCAGCACCCTTCGGAGAGGGGTGGGGGGC.

This clone has ten or more counts. The read ends 3 residues before the CDR3 terminus; that terminus is restored from the germline J gene. The V call is TRBV5-1, the J call TRBJ2-7, with 7 bases that match TRBD1. The CDR3 contains 14 residues. Looked up from germline, CDR1 is SGHRS and CDR2 is YFSETQ. After removal of 4 bases from V and 2 bases from J, the junction contained 6 bases not matched to a gene. CDR3 protein: CASSLWDRAYEQYF. The sequenced part of the CDR3 DNA is TGCGCCAGCAGCCTCTGGGACAGAGCCTACGAG.

This clone was picked up many times. The read ends 3 residues early relative to the CDR3; the germline J gene fills the gap. This chain links TRBV7-3 with TRBJ2-7, with D tentatively TRBD2 (7 bases). Trimming shortened V by 2 bases and J by 2 bases, and 13 bases separated the two germline ends. The germline CDR1 and CDR2 sequences are SGHTA and FQGTGA. The CDR3 extends over 15 amino acids. The CDR3 DNA, read in part, is TGTGCCAGCAGCTTAGGCGGGGGCGCGACCTACGAG. Protein: CASSLGGGATYE. The CDR3 in full is CASSLGGGATYEQYF.

In its sample, this clone was seen many times. The read ends 3 residues before the CDR3 terminus; that terminus is restored from the germline J gene. This chain joins TRBV19 and TRBJ2-3, with D tentatively TRBD1 (5 bases). Trimming cost V 2 bases and J 0 bases, with 9 bases left between them. CDR1 is LNHDA and CDR2 is SQIVND in the germline V gene (reference sequence). The CDR3 totals 15 residues. The CDR3 reads CASSIRTPSTDTQYF. Incomplete CDR3 DNA: TGTGCCAGTAGTATAAGGACACCCAGCACAGATACG.

This clone was seen a handful of times. Read sequence stops 3 residues before the CDR3 end, and the germline J gene provides the missing end. This chain joins TRBV7-9 and TRBJ2-7; D is unclear. Germline V gene data show CDR1 as SEHNR and CDR2 as FQNEAQ (reference sequence). The CDR3 extends over 11 amino acids. The germline V and J ends were trimmed by 2 bases and 6 bases, with 5 bases remaining between them. The CDR3 bases that were read are TGTGCCAGCAGCTTAACCGGCGAG. It specifies CASSLTGE. The full CDR3 reads CASSLTGEQYF.

This clone was detected many times. The read terminates 3 residues ahead of where the CDR3 ends, so the germline J gene completes it. The V and J genes are TRBV2 and TRBJ1-2; 9 bases are a match to TRBD1. Germline CDR1 reads SNHLY; CDR2 reads FYNNEI. This CDR3 is 12 amino acids long. CDR3: CASGGQGQGYTF. Partial CDR3 DNA: TGTGCCAGCGGGGGACAGGGCCAAGGC.

This clone was seen ten or more times. The read ends 3 residues before the CDR3 terminus; that terminus is restored from the germline J gene. The chain uses TRBV7-3 and TRBJ2-7; TRBD1 might be the D (6 bases). Germline values: CDR1 SGHTA, CDR2 FQGTGA. Trimming left V 8 bases short and J 3 bases short, with 14 bases between. The CDR3 sequence is 13 residues long. The CDR3 protein is CASAQGPNYEQYF. Incomplete CDR3 DNA: TGTGCCAGCGCGCAGGGGCCTAACTACGAG.

In its sample, this clone was seen many times. The read finishes 3 residues shy of the CDR3 end, and the germline J gene is used to complete it. The chain is built from TRBV6-1 and TRBJ2-3; D is undetermined. The germline CDR1 and CDR2 sequences are MNHNS and SASEGT. This CDR3 comprises 14 residues. Trimming took off 3 bases at V and 0 bases at J, with 7 bases between the two ends. The CDR3 here is CASSDALSTDTQYF. Partial CDR3 DNA: TGTGCCAGCAGTGACGCCCTAAGCACAGATACG.

This clone showed up many times. The read is 3 residues too short to cover the CDR3 end, so that end is filled in from the germline J gene. The chain carries TRBV19 and TRBJ2-7; 10 bases map to TRBD1. The CDR3 length is 15 residues. Per the germline V gene, CDR1 is LNHDA and CDR2 is SQIVND (reference sequence). The trim removed 9 bases at V and 1 base at J, leaving 9 bases unmatched. CDR3 loop: CARNGGQGDSYEQYF. The CDR3 bases that were read are TGTGCCAGAAACGGAGGACAGGGGGATTCCTACGAG.

There are many counts of this clone. The read halts 3 residues ahead of the CDR3 end, with the missing end drawn from the germline J gene. The chain combines TRBV5-4 with TRBJ1-3; maybe TRBD1 (6 bases). CDR1 is SGHNT, CDR2 YYREEE, per germline (reference sequence). This CDR3 contains 14 residues. The V end was cut by 3 bases, the J end by 0 bases, with 7 bases between. The covered CDR3 bases are TGTGCCAGCAGCTCACAGGGCTCTGGAAACACC. This translates into CASSSQGSGNT. The full CDR3 protein reads CASSSQGSGNTIYF.